Listed below are T cell receptor beta chains from one sample, sequenced in a study of blood T cell repertoires in COVID-19. TCRdb's table, derived via immunoSEQ multiplex PCR, lists solely in-frame clones and lacks some. The sample lists 88,000 or so clones, around 88% occurring once. The sequencing sample was made of PBMCs or T cells enriched from blood (not recorded which). The receptors shown here come from a woman in her forties or fifties with acute COVID-19. CDR3s include the opening cysteine and the closing phenylalanine or tryptophan. The D gene is left open where the match is weak. Rows give clone size only sometimes, using once, few, many, or a class for an expanded clone.

j_call d_call clone_size v_call cdr3_aa cdr3_nt
TRBJ2-2 NA NA TRBV19 CASQTGNTGELFF TGTGCCAGCCAGACAGGGAACACCGGGGAGCTGTTTTTT
TRBJ1-5 NA NA TRBV6-4 CASSADSNQPQHF TGTGCCAGCAGCGCGGATAGCAATCAGCCCCAGCATTTT
TRBJ2-2 TRBD2 NA TRBV5-1 CASSAGLAGGTGELFF TGCGCCAGCAGCGCCGGACTAGCGGGAGGAACCGGGGAGCTGTTTTTT
TRBJ2-7 NA NA TRBV4-1 CASSREAGSYEQYF TGCGCCAGCAGCCGGGAGGCGGGTTCCTACGAGCAGTACTTC
TRBJ2-3 NA NA TRBV27 CASSFVGQGKHTDTQYF TGTGCCAGCAGTTTCGTGGGGCAGGGGAAACACACAGATACGCAGTATTTT
TRBJ2-2 TRBD1 NA TRBV11-2 CASSLVDRGLLFF TGTGCCAGCAGCTTAGTTGACAGGGGTTTGCTGTTTTTT
TRBJ2-3 TRBD2 NA TRBV2 CASSETMVGGKDTQYF TGTGCCAGCAGTGAAACCATGGTGGGGGGGAAAGATACGCAGTATTTT
TRBJ2-7 NA once TRBV19 CASSVAGNSYEQYF TGTGCCAGTAGTGTCGCCGGGAATTCCTACGAGCAGTACTTC
TRBJ1-1 NA NA TRBV21-1 CASSKAGRENTEAFF TGTGCCAGCAGCAAAGCGGGCAGGGAGAACACTGAAGCTTTCTTT
TRBJ1-1 NA NA TRBV7-2 CASSLVSGGVGTEAFF TGTGCCAGCAGCTTAGTCTCGGGGGGGGTAGGGACTGAAGCTTTCTTT
TRBJ1-1 TRBD1 NA TRBV4-3 CASSGGPWTGHTEAFF TGCGCCAGCAGCGGAGGACCCTGGACAGGGCACACTGAAGCTTTCTTT
TRBJ2-5 NA NA TRBV23-1 CASSAPQEETQYF TGCGCCAGCAGTGCTCCGCAGGAAGAGACCCAGTACTTC
TRBJ2-7 NA NA TRBV2 CASSLEDSASEQYF TGTGCCAGCAGCCTTGAGGACTCCGCTTCCGAGCAGTACTTC
TRBJ1-1 TRBD1 NA TRBV4-1 CASSQRLPGQGMNTEAFF TGCGCCAGCAGCCAAAGGTTGCCGGGACAGGGAATGAACACTGAAGCTTTCTTT
TRBJ1-2 NA NA TRBV5-1 CASSRSLRDPRDYGYTF TGCGCCAGCAGCCGCAGCCTCAGGGATCCAAGGGACTATGGCTACACCTTC
TRBJ1-6 NA NA TRBV27 CASSQDSHNSPLHF TGTGCCAGCAGCCAAGACAGTCATAATTCACCCCTCCACTTT
TRBJ2-2 TRBD1 NA TRBV27 CASSLRQGINTGELFF TGTGCCAGCAGTTTGCGACAGGGGATCAACACCGGGGAGCTGTTTTTT
TRBJ1-2 TRBD1 NA TRBV6-6 CASGTGATGGYTF TGTGCCAGTGGGACAGGGGCGACGGGTGGCTACACCTTC
TRBJ2-1 TRBD2 NA TRBV27 CASSSTSGRAHNEQFF TGTGCCAGCAGTTCGACTAGCGGGAGGGCCCACAATGAGCAGTTCTTC
TRBJ1-2 NA NA TRBV24-1 CATSDLGASYGYTF TGTGCCACCAGTGATCTGGGGGCGAGCTATGGCTACACCTTC
TRBJ2-3 NA NA TRBV5-4 CASSLGATDTQYF TGTGCCAGCAGCTTGGGGGCCACAGATACGCAGTATTTT
TRBJ2-1 TRBD2 once TRBV11-1 CASSRWEGVGFEQFF TGTGCCAGCAGCCGGTGGGAGGGCGTTGGGTTTGAGCAGTTCTTC
TRBJ2-7 NA NA TRBV6-5 CASSLQFQGYEQYF TGTGCCAGCAGTTTACAGTTTCAGGGCTACGAGCAGTACTTC
TRBJ1-5 NA NA TRBV30 CAWSSGRGNQPQHF TGTGCCTGGAGTAGTGGCCGGGGCAATCAGCCCCAGCATTTT
TRBJ2-7 NA NA TRBV10-3 CAIKENRDSYEQYF TGTGCCATCAAAGAGAACAGGGATTCCTACGAGCAGTACTTC
TRBJ2-1 TRBD2 NA TRBV19 CASSREGWSYNEQFF TGTGCCAGTAGTAGGGAGGGTTGGTCCTACAATGAGCAGTTCTTC
TRBJ1-5 TRBD1 NA TRBV2 CASRGGQGRNQPQHF TGTGCCAGCAGAGGCGGACAGGGCCGCAATCAGCCCCAGCATTTT
TRBJ2-2 TRBD1 NA TRBV11-2 CASSSLRDRGVGELFF TGTGCCAGCAGCTCCCTCCGGGACAGGGGAGTCGGGGAGCTGTTTTTT
TRBJ2-3 TRBD2 NA TRBV6-2/TRBV6-3 CASSYIQGLETDTQYF TGTGCCAGCAGTTACATCCAGGGACTAGAAACAGATACGCAGTATTTT
TRBJ2-1 TRBD2 NA TRBV4-3 CASSQEREDYNEQFF TGCGCCAGCAGCCAGGAGCGGGAGGACTACAATGAGCAGTTCTTC
TRBJ2-3 NA NA TRBV27 CASSSGRVLTMDTQYF TGTGCCAGCAGTAGTGGGCGAGTACTGACTATGGATACGCAGTATTTT
TRBJ2-5 TRBD1 NA TRBV7-2 CASSLMSGGLETQYF TGTGCCAGCAGCTTAATGTCAGGGGGCCTGGAGACCCAGTACTTC
TRBJ2-2 NA NA TRBV5-6 CASSLVPGLAGELFF TGTGCCAGCAGCTTGGTGCCAGGCTTGGCCGGGGAGCTGTTTTTT
TRBJ1-3 NA NA TRBV6-5 CASSSWTASSGNTIYF TGTGCCAGCAGTTCCTGGACAGCGAGCTCTGGAAACACCATATATTTT
TRBJ2-7 TRBD2 NA TRBV5-1 CASSSLAGGPYEQYF TGCGCCAGCAGCTCCTTAGCGGGAGGGCCCTACGAGCAGTACTTC
TRBJ2-7 NA NA TRBV11-2 CASSLEAAYEQYF TGTGCCAGCAGCTTAGAGGCGGCCTACGAGCAGTACTTC
TRBJ2-3 NA NA TRBV7-9 CASSLGPLALVTDTQYF TGTGCCAGCAGCTTAGGGCCACTAGCACTAGTCACAGATACGCAGTATTTT
TRBJ2-7 NA NA TRBV19 CASRKRQSVSYEQYF TGTGCCAGTAGGAAGAGACAGAGTGTCTCCTACGAGCAGTACTTC
TRBJ1-2 TRBD1 once TRBV6-5 CASSYGTGNYGYTF TGTGCCAGCAGTTACGGGACAGGGAACTATGGCTACACCTTC
TRBJ2-7 NA NA TRBV12-3/TRBV12-4 CASSFSPTYEQYF TGTGCCAGTAGTTTCTCTCCTACCTACGAGCAGTACTTC
TRBJ2-7 NA once TRBV11-2 CASSTVGHEQYF TGTGCCAGCAGCACCGTGGGGCACGAGCAGTACTTC